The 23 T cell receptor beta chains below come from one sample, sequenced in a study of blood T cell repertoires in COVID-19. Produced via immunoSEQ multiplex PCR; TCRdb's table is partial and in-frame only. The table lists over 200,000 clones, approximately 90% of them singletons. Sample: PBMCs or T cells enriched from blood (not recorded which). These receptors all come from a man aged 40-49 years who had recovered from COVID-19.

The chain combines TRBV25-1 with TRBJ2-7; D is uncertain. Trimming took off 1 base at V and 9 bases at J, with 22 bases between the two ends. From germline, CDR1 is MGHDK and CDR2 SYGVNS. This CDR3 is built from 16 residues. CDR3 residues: CASSEFRLSSMVPQYF. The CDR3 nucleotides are TGTGCCAGCAGTGAATTCCGACTTTCCTCTATGGTCCCGCAGTACTTC.

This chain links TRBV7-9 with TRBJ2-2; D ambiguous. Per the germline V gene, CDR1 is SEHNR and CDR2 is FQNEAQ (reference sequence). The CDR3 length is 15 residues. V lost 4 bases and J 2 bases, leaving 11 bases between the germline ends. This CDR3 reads CASSSTGGNTGELFF. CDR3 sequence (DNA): TGTGCCAGCAGCTCCACCGGCGGTAACACCGGGGAGCTGTTTTTT.

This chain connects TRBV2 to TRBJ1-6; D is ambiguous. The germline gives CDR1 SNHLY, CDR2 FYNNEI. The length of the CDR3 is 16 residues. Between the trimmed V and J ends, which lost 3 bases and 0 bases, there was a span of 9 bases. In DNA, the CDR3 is TGTGCCAGCAGTGACGTTGGGCGCTCCTATAATTCACCCCTCCACTTT. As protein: CASSDVGRSYNSPLHF. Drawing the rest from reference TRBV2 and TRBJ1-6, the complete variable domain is EPEVTQTPSHQVTQMGQEVILRCVPISNHLYFYWYRQILGQKVEFLVSFYNNEISEKSEIFDDQFSVERPDGSNFTLKIRSTKLEDSAMYFCASSDVGRSYNSPLHFGNGTRLTVT.

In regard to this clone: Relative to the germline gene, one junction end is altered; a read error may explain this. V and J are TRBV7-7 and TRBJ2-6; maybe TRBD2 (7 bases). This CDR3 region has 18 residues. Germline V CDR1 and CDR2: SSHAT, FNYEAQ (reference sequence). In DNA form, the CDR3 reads TGTGCTAGCAGCCGCGGGACAACGGGGGGCTCTGGGGCCAACGTCCTGACTTTC. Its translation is CASSRGTTGGSGANVLTF.

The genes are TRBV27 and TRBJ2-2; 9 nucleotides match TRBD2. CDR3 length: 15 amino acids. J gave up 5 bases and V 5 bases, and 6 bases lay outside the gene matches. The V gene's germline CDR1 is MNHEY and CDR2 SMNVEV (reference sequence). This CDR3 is CASSIGTSWTGELFF. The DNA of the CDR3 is TGTGCCAGCAGTATCGGGACTAGCTGGACCGGGGAGCTGTTTTTT.

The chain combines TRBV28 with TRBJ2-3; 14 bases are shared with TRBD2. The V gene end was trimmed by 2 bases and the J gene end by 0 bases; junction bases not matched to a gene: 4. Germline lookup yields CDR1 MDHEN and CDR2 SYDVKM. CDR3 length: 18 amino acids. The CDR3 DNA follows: TGTGCCAGCAGTTTACCCGGACTAGCGGGGGGAAGCACAGATACGCAGTATTTT. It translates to CASSLPGLAGGSTDTQYF.

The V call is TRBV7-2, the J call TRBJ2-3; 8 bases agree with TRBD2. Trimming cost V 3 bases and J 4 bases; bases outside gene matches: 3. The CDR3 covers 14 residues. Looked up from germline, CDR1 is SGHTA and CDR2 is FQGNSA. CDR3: CASSLGLGADTQYF. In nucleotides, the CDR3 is TGTGCCAGCAGCTTGGGACTAGGGGCAGATACGCAGTATTTT.

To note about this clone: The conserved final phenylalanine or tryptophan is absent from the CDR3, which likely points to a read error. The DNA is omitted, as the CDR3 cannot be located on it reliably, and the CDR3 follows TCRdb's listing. CDR3 sequence: CASSSGGQSHL. The rearrangement joins TRBV11-2 to TRBJ2-7; the DNA was not used to check the table's D call, TRBD1. The CDR3 is 11 amino acids in total, end residues counted. Germline V gene sequence: CDR1 SGHAT, CDR2 FQNNGV.

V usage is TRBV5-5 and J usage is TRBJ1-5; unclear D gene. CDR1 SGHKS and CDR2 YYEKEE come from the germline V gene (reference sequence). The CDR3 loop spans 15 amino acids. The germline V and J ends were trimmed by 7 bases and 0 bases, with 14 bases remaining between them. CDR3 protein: CASAPEGSSNQPQHF. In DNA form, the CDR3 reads TGTGCCAGCGCGCCAGAGGGCAGTAGCAATCAGCCCCAGCATTTT.

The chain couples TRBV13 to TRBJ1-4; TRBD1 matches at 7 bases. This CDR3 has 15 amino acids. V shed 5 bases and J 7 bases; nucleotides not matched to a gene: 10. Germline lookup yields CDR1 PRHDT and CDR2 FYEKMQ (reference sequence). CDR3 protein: CASSLRTGGGEKLFF. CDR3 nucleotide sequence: TGTGCCAGCAGCCTACGGACAGGTGGGGGTGAAAAACTGTTTTTT.

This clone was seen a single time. The DNA of the CDR3 is TGTGCCAGCAGCTTAACGCGCGGGGAGGATGGCTACACCTTC. This codes for CASSLTRGEDGYTF. This chain connects TRBV7-3 to TRBJ1-2; no reliable D call. Per germline, CDR1 SGHTA and CDR2 FQGTGA. CDR3 length: 14 amino acids. V dropped 0 bases and J dropped 6 bases, with 11 bases sitting between them.

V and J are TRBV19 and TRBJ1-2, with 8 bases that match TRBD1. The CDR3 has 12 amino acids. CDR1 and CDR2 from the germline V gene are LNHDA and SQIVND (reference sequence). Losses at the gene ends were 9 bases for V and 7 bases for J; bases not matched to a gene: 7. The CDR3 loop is CASMQGAFGYTF. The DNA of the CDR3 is TGTGCCAGCATGCAGGGGGCGTTTGGCTACACCTTC. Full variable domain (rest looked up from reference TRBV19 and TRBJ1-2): DGGITQSPKYLFRKEGQNVTLSCEQNLNHDAMYWYRQDPGQGLRLIYYSQIVNDFQKGDIAEGYSVSREKKESFPLTVTSAQKNPTAFYLCASMQGAFGYTFGSGTRLTVV.

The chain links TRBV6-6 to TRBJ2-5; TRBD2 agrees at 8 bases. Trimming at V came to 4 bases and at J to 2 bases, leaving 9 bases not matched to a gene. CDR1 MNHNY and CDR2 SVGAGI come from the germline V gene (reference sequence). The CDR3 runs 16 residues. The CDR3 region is CASSFGTAGGQETQYF. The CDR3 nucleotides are TGTGCCAGCAGTTTTGGTACGGCGGGGGGACAAGAGACCCAGTACTTC.

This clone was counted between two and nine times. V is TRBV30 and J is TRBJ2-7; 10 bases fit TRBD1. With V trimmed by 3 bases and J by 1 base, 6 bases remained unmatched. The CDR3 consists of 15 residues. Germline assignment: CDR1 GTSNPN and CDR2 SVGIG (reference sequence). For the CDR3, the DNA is TGTGCCTGGAGACCCCGGGACAGGGGATCCTACGAGCAGTACTTC. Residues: CAWRPRDRGSYEQYF.

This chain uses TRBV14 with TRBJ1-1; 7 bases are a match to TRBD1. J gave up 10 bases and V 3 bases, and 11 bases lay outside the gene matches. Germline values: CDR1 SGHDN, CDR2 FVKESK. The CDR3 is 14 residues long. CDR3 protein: CASSHGTVGLRAFF. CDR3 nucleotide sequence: TGTGCCAGCAGCCACGGGACAGTGGGGCTCAGAGCTTTCTTT.

The CDR3 here is CASSESRGNTIYF. The CDR3 nucleotides read TGCGCCAGCAGTGAATCCAGGGGAAACACCATATATTTT. The chain is built from TRBV10-1 and TRBJ1-3; the D is unclear. Looked up from germline, CDR1 is WNHNN and CDR2 is SYGVQD (reference sequence). Trimming shortened V by 3 bases and J by 4 bases, and 7 bases separated the two germline ends. The CDR3 is 13 residues long.

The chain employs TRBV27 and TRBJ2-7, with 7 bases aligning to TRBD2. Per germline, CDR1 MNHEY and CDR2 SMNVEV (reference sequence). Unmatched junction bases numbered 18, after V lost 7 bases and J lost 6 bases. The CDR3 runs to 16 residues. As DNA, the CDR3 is TGTGCCAGCAAACCTTATTCCGCGACTAGCTCCCGCGAGCAGTACTTC. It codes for CASKPYSATSSREQYF.

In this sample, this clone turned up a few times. CDR3 bases: TGTGCCAGCACCGGTTGGGACAGAAATTCACCCCTCCACTTT. Amino acid sequence: CASTGWDRNSPLHF. This chain connects TRBV3-1 (or the pseudogene TRBV3-2) to TRBJ1-6; the match to TRBD1 covers 7 bases. This CDR3 is built from 14 residues. CDR1 is LGHDT, CDR2 YNNKEL, per germline (reference sequence). V shed 7 bases and J 7 bases; nucleotides not matched to a gene: 7.

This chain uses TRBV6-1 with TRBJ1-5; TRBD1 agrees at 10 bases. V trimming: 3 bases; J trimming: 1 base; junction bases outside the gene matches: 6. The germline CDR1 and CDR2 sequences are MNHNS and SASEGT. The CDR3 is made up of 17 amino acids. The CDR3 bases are TGTGCCAGCAGTGACGCCCGACAGGGGGCGAGCAATCAGCCCCAGCATTTT. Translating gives CASSDARQGASNQPQHF.

The CDR3 nucleotides read TGTGCCAGCAGCGATCGGACATCATTTTCACCCCTCCACTTT. Translation gives CASSDRTSFSPLHF. The genes are TRBV9 and TRBJ1-6, with D maybe TRBD1 (5 bases). Trimming left V 3 bases short and J 9 bases short, with 13 bases between. This CDR3 has 14 residues. Germline values: CDR1 SGDLS, CDR2 YYNGEE.

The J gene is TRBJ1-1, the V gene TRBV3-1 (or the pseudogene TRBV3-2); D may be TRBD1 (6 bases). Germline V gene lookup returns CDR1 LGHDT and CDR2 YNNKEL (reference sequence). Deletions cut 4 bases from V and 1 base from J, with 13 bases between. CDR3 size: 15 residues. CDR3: CASSLATGRNTEAFF. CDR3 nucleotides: TGTGCCAGCAGCCTTGCGACAGGTAGGAACACTGAAGCTTTCTTT.

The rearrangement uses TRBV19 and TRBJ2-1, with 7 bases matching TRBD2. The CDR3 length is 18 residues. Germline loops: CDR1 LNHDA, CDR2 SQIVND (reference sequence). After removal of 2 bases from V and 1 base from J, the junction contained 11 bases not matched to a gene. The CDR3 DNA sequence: TGTGCCAGTAGTATATTAGCGGGCCTATCCGTTTCCTACAATGAGCAGTTCTTC. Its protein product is CASSILAGLSVSYNEQFF.

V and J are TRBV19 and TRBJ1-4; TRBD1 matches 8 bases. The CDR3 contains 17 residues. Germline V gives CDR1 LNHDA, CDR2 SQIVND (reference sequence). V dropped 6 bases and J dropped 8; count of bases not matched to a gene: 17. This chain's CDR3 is CASSLESWTGRLEKLFF. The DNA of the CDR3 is TGTGCCAGTAGCTTAGAGTCGTGGACAGGGCGTTTGGAAAAACTGTTTTTT. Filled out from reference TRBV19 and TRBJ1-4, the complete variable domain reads DGGITQSPKYLFRKEGQNVTLSCEQNLNHDAMYWYRQDPGQGLRLIYYSQIVNDFQKGDIAEGYSVSREKKESFPLTVTSAQKNPTAFYLCASSLESWTGRLEKLFFGSGTQLSVL.